Each of the 23 T cell receptor beta chains below was sequenced from the same sample in a study of T cell changes during pregnancy in multiple sclerosis. Using immunoSEQ multiplex PCR, the repertoire was profiled, and TCRdb retains in-frame clones only, with some absent. The table includes 20,000 to 25,000 clones, around 89% detected once. The specimen comprised CD8+ T cells from peripheral blood mononuclear cells, sampled in the first trimester of pregnancy. The source of these receptors is a female donor with multiple sclerosis, enrolled in a pregnancy study.

V usage is TRBV5-1 and J usage is TRBJ2-7; TRBD1 matches 10 bases. This CDR3 has 15 amino acids. V dropped 4 bases and J dropped 4; count of bases not matched to a gene: 8. Germline CDR1 and CDR2: SGHRS and YFSETQ. The CDR3 sequence: CASSQGTGEWYEQYF. The CDR3 region has the DNA TGCGCCAGCAGCCAAGGGACAGGGGAATGGTACGAGCAGTACTTC.

The chain employs TRBV27 and TRBJ2-2, with 8 bases lining up with TRBD2. With V trimmed by 5 bases and J by 3 bases, 8 bases remained unmatched. The CDR3 loop spans 16 amino acids. Germline CDR1 and CDR2: MNHEY and SMNVEV (reference sequence). CDR3 nucleotides: TGTGCCAGCAGTATAAGCGGGAGAGGGGACACCGGGGAGCTGTTTTTT. Protein sequence: CASSISGRGDTGELFF.

The chain links TRBV5-6 to TRBJ1-1; D remains ambiguous. The V gene lost 4 bases and the J gene lost 6 bases, with 4 bases spanning the gap. CDR3 length: 10 residues. Germline V gene data show CDR1 as SGHDT and CDR2 as YYEEEE. CDR3: CASSGPEAFF. The CDR3 DNA reads TGTGCCAGCAGCGGCCCTGAAGCTTTCTTT.

The chain is built from TRBV29-1 and TRBJ2-5; weak D call: TRBD2 (6 bases). The CDR3 covers 14 residues. The V gene's germline CDR1 is SQVTM and CDR2 ANQGSEA. Trimming pared 6 bases from V and 6 bases from J, leaving 20 bases between. In nucleotides, the CDR3 is TGCAGCGTCTCACCGGCGGGAATCGAGAAGACCCAGTACTTC. This encodes CSVSPAGIEKTQYF.

This chain joins TRBV7-9 and TRBJ2-7, with D possibly matching TRBD1 (5 bases). The CDR3 loop spans 13 amino acids. The germline V gene has CDR1 SEHNR and CDR2 FQNEAQ (reference sequence). Between the trimmed V and J ends, which lost 5 bases and 5 bases, there was a span of 13 bases. DNA for the CDR3: TGTGCCAGCAGCGGGGCCGTAAGGGACGAGCAGTACTTC. Amino acid sequence: CASSGAVRDEQYF.

The chain combines TRBV7-9 with TRBJ2-1; 10 bases align to TRBD2. V lost 4 bases, J lost 8 bases, and 8 bases stayed unmatched. Germline V lookup: CDR1 SEHNR, CDR2 FQNEAQ (reference sequence). CDR3 length: 15 residues. CDR3 amino acids: CASSSKAGGLYEQFF. As DNA, the CDR3 is TGTGCCAGCAGCTCAAAAGCGGGAGGGCTCTATGAGCAGTTCTTC.

V gene TRBV7-2 combines with J gene TRBJ2-5, with a possible D match to TRBD1 (6 bases). The CDR3 spans 16 residues. Trimming removed 2 bases at V and 1 base at J, with 14 bases between. In germline, CDR1 is SGHTA, CDR2 FQGNSA. The CDR3, as DNA: TGTGCCAGCAGCTTATGGACAGAAGTTGTCCAAGAGACCCAGTACTTC. Translation: CASSLWTEVVQETQYF.

The chain links TRBV28 to TRBJ2-4; the D gene is possibly TRBD2 (5 bases). The CDR3 spans 16 residues. Trimming took off 5 bases at V and 0 bases at J, with 14 bases between the two ends. Germline-derived CDR1 and CDR2 are MDHEN and SYDVKM. In nucleotides, the CDR3 is TGTGCCAGCAGTCCTAGGACTTACAAAGCCAAAAACATTCAGTACTTC. As protein: CASSPRTYKAKNIQYF. The whole variable domain, remainder taken from reference TRBV28 and TRBJ2-4, is DVKVTQSSRYLVKRTGEKVFLECVQDMDHENMFWYRQDPGLGLRLIYFSYDVKMKEKGDIPEGYSVSREKKERFSLILESASTNQTSMYLCASSPRTYKAKNIQYFGAGTRLSVL.

The CDR3 is CASSIVGRGDYGYTF. As DNA, the CDR3 is TGTGCCAGTAGTATAGTAGGGAGGGGCGACTATGGCTACACCTTC. The rearrangement links TRBV19 to TRBJ1-2; tentatively, D is TRBD1 (5 bases). The length of the CDR3 is 15 residues. Germline CDR1 is LNHDA and CDR2 is SQIVND (reference sequence). The ends were cut back, 1 base at V and 3 bases at J, with 12 bases in the middle.

This chain joins TRBV19 and TRBJ2-1; D not certain. With 6 bases removed from V and 3 bases from J, the gap between germline ends came to 12 bases. CDR3 length: 14 residues. Per the germline V gene, CDR1 is LNHDA and CDR2 is SQIVND (reference sequence). This CDR3 is CASRVATGYNEQFF. CDR3 nucleotide sequence: TGTGCCAGTAGGGTCGCCACGGGCTACAATGAGCAGTTCTTC.

This chain joins TRBV28 and TRBJ2-2; 8 positions match TRBD1. The CDR3 loop spans 15 amino acids. J was trimmed by 8 bases and V by 6 bases; bases with no gene match: 11. Germline values: CDR1 MDHEN, CDR2 SYDVKM. The CDR3 protein is CASRPIGQGVGELFF. CDR3 nucleotide sequence: TGTGCCAGCAGACCCATCGGACAGGGTGTAGGGGAGCTGTTTTTT.

The genes are TRBV6-4 and TRBJ2-3; TRBD1 matches at 8 bases. The CDR3 spans 14 residues. Germline CDR1 MRHNA, CDR2 SNTAGT. Trimming at V came to 4 bases and at J to 0 bases, leaving 0 bases not matched to a gene. This CDR3 reads CASSAGGSTDTQYF. CDR3 sequence (DNA): TGTGCCAGCAGTGCAGGGGGCAGCACAGATACGCAGTATTTT.

The chain carries TRBV27 and TRBJ2-7, with D possibly being TRBD2 (5 bases). Germline V lookup: CDR1 MNHEY, CDR2 SMNVEV (reference sequence). This CDR3 region has 16 residues. Deletions cut 0 bases from V and 3 bases from J, with 15 bases between. CDR3 region: CASSLSEDSELYEQYF. In nucleotides, the CDR3 is TGTGCCAGCAGTTTATCCGAGGACTCAGAACTCTACGAGCAGTACTTC.

V usage is TRBV5-1 and J usage is TRBJ1-5; no clear D gene. This CDR3 region has 15 residues. Germline values: CDR1 SGHRS, CDR2 YFSETQ. V lost 2 bases and J lost 7, with 16 bases in between. The CDR3 nucleotides are TGCGCCAGCAGCTTAGGCCCGGGAACGGGACAGCCCCAGCATTTT. This codes for CASSLGPGTGQPQHF. The whole variable domain, remainder taken from reference TRBV5-1 and TRBJ1-5, is KAGVTQTPRYLIKTRGQQVTLSCSPISGHRSVSWYQQTPGQGLQFLFEYFSETQRNKGNFPGRFSGRQFSNSRSEMNVSTLELGDSALYLCASSLGPGTGQPQHFGDGTRLSIL.

This chain links TRBV7-9 with TRBJ2-5, with TRBD2 identical over 7 bases. Trimming removed 5 bases from V and 5 bases from J; junction bases left unmatched: 14. This CDR3 region has 16 residues. CDR1 is SEHNR and CDR2 is FQNEAQ in the germline V gene (reference sequence). CDR3 bases: TGTGCCAGCAGCCCGGCTAGTGGGAGGGCCTGGGAGACCCAGTACTTC. Protein: CASSPASGRAWETQYF.

The V call is TRBV9, the J call TRBJ2-7; 11 bases are a match to TRBD2. Trimming cost V 4 bases and J 3 bases; bases outside gene matches: 9. CDR3 length equals 16 residues. Germline CDR1 and CDR2: SGDLS and YYNGEE. DNA for the CDR3: TGTGCCAGCAGCATTGGGGGGGGGACTAGCGGCTACGAGCAGTACTTC. This encodes CASSIGGGTSGYEQYF.

The chain is built from TRBV4-1 and TRBJ1-1; TRBD1 matches at 8 bases. The junction had 0 bases not matched to a gene; V was cut back by 3 bases and J by 3 bases. The CDR3 runs to 13 residues. Per germline, CDR1 MGHRA and CDR2 YSYEKL. DNA for the CDR3: TGCGCCAGCAGCCAGACAGGGGACACTGAAGCTTTCTTT. The encoded protein is CASSQTGDTEAFF.

The V call is TRBV19, the J call TRBJ2-3; D may be TRBD2 (6 bases). The CDR3 extends over 16 amino acids. With 5 bases removed from V and 1 base from J, the gap between germline ends came to 16 bases. Germline V gene sequence: CDR1 LNHDA, CDR2 SQIVND (reference sequence). The CDR3 nucleotides read TGTGCCAGTAGTCCAATACCGGGAGAGGGCACAGATACGCAGTATTTT. Its translation: CASSPIPGEGTDTQYF. Full variable domain (remainder filled in from reference TRBV19 and TRBJ2-3): DGGITQSPKYLFRKEGQNVTLSCEQNLNHDAMYWYRQDPGQGLRLIYYSQIVNDFQKGDIAEGYSVSREKKESFPLTVTSAQKNPTAFYLCASSPIPGEGTDTQYFGPGTRLTVL.

The J gene is TRBJ2-1, the V gene TRBV2; 16 bases map to TRBD2. With 9 bases clipped from V and 7 bases from J, the junction kept 3 bases outside the gene matches. CDR1 is SNHLY and CDR2 is FYNNEI in the germline V gene. CDR3 size: 14 residues. In DNA form, the CDR3 reads TGTGCCAGAGGGACTAGCGGGAGGGGGAATGAGCAGTTCTTC. Translation: CARGTSGRGNEQFF. Full variable domain (missing parts from reference TRBV2 and TRBJ2-1): EPEVTQTPSHQVTQMGQEVILRCVPISNHLYFYWYRQILGQKVEFLVSFYNNEISEKSEIFDDQFSVERPDGSNFTLKIRSTKLEDSAMYFCARGTSGRGNEQFFGPGTRLTVL.

V usage is TRBV29-1 and J usage is TRBJ2-5; D is uncertain. The length of the CDR3 is 10 residues. The germline V gene encodes CDR1 SQVTM and CDR2 ANQGSEA. Trimming removed 5 bases from V and 4 bases from J, with 5 bases in between. DNA of the CDR3: TGCAGCGTTCTTAGAGAGACCCAGTACTTC. Its protein product is CSVLRETQYF.

The chain uses TRBV7-9 and TRBJ2-7, with 7 bases lining up with TRBD2. Germline-derived CDR1 and CDR2 are SEHNR and FQNEAQ (reference sequence). This CDR3 is 15 amino acids long. J gave up 3 bases and V 5 bases, and 10 bases lay outside the gene matches. CDR3 residues: CASSRSGEGIYEQYF. The CDR3 nucleotides read TGTGCCAGCAGCAGATCTGGGGAGGGTATCTACGAGCAGTACTTC.

J is TRBJ2-7 and V is TRBV14, with a tentative D call TRBD1 (6 bases). Germline lookup yields CDR1 SGHDN and CDR2 FVKESK. The CDR3 spans 13 residues. Trimming shortened V by 0 bases and J by 4 bases, and 7 bases separated the two germline ends. The CDR3 spells CASSQERGYEQYF. The CDR3 DNA reads as TGTGCCAGCAGCCAAGAAAGGGGGTACGAGCAGTACTTC.

This sequence joins TRBV18 and TRBJ2-7, with 8 bases aligning to TRBD1. This CDR3 is built from 14 residues. Germline lookup yields CDR1 KGHSH and CDR2 LQKENI. The ends lost 3 bases at V and 7 bases at J; junction bases unmatched: 8. The CDR3 loop is CASSPKTGAVEQYF. The DNA for the CDR3 is TGTGCCAGCTCACCTAAGACAGGGGCGGTAGAGCAGTACTTC.